The clone carrying this T cell receptor (beta chain) came up once. Its antigen remains unknown. CD4+ T cells from unexposed donors were obtained before the COVID-19 pandemic (2011-2018). CD4+ T cells were isolated from the cells after 10 days of culture. Fresh IL-2 medium replaced half the medium on days 3 and 7. V lost 8 bases and J lost 2, with 12 bases in between. The CDR3 sequence is 13 residues long. This record comes from a study of CD4 T cells in relation to SARS-CoV-2 and coronaviruses. As for the study in general: ViraFEST: roughly ten-day antigen culture of PBMCs, then TCR beta CDR3 sequencing. Negative control cultures got HIV-1 Nef peptides or no peptide. Study results and caveats: In around 63% of donors, memory CD4+ clonotypes crossrecognized SARS-CoV-2 and at least one common cold coronavirus spike.

The method was immunoSEQ multiplex PCR; TCRdb's version includes in-frame clones alone and lacks a portion of them. The sample has 9,000 to 13,000 clones; around 68% are singletons. This receptor was taken from a human donor in good health. The sequenced material came from CD4+ T cells from PBMCs, cultured in vitro. The V call is TRBV12-3 or TRBV12-4, the J call TRBJ1-2; D might be TRBD1 (5 bases). CDR3 loop: CASRSDKNYGYTF. In DNA, the CDR3 is TGTGCCAGCCGCTCGGACAAGAACTATGGCTACACCTTC.